The source of this T cell receptor beta chain is a study of CD8+ T cells in alopecia areata. The authors extracted RNA and reverse transcribed it into cDNA as the sequencing template. Libraries were prepared by immunoSEQ multiplex PCR; TCRdb keeps only in-frame clonotypes and omits some of them. The sample lists about 200,000 clones, 60% occurring once. The CDR3 sequence is 14 residues long. Germline V gives CDR1 MNHEY, CDR2 SVGAGI. V was pared by 6 bases and J by 1 base, with 12 bases between. Documented treatment: oral pan-JAK inhibitor, 5-10 mg twice daily. The sequencing here drew on CD4+ T cells sorted from blood, taken at week 24, from a patient treated with tofacitinib. This TCR derives from a human donor with alopecia areata. This chain joins TRBV6-5 and TRBJ1-1; no reliable D call. CDR3 coding DNA: TGTGCCAGCAGAGATCGGGCAGCGAACACTGAAGCTTTCTTT. Amino acids: CASRDRAANTEAFF.